These T cell receptor beta chains were read from a single sample in a study of response to subunit inactivated influenza vaccine. TCRdb fed the RT-PCR reads into MiXCR, producing one record per CDR3 protein. The sample includes 500,000 to 650,000 distinct CDR3 sequences, approximately 7.7% of them seen just once. The specimen was PBMCs from blood, collected around 25 months after vaccination. The source of these receptors is a man between 50 and 75 years old who received an inactivated influenza vaccine. CDR3s include the opening cysteine and the closing phenylalanine or tryptophan. The order of the fields is D gene, clone size, V gene, J gene, CDR3 DNA, CDR3 protein. D genes are given only for firm matches. Size values are once, few and many counts, or a class for expanded clones, and some rows have none.

>TRBD1|many|TRBV5-1|TRBJ2-7
TGCGCCAGCAGCCCGGGACAGGACTTCTCCTACGAGCAGTACTTC
CASSPGQDFSYEQYF
>-|-|TRBV3-1|TRBJ2-5
TGTGCCAGCAGCCAACTTGGCGCGGCCCTGGAACAAGAGACCCAGTACTTC
CASSQLGAALEQETQYF
>TRBD1|medium-sized|TRBV28|TRBJ2-1
TGTGCCAGCCAGGCCGGGACAGGGGCCGAGAATGAGCAGTTCTTC
CASQAGTGAENEQFF
>TRBD1|few|TRBV7-8|TRBJ2-7
TGTGCCAGCAGCGAGGGGACAGGGGACGAGCAGTACTTC
CASSEGTGDEQYF
>-|many|TRBV29-1|TRBJ2-3
TGCAGCGTCATAAGGACCGGCACAGATACGCAGTATTTT
CSVIRTGTDTQYF
>-|-|TRBV7-8|TRBJ2-7
TGTGCCAGCAGCTTAGGCCCGGGGTTCCACGAGCAGTACTTC
CASSLGPGFHEQYF
>-|few|TRBV9|TRBJ1-4
TGTGCCAGCAGCCCCGGGGAACAGGCAACTAATGAAAAACTGTTTTTT
CASSPGEQATNEKLFF
>-|many|TRBV7-8|TRBJ1-2
TGTGCCAGCGCTTTCGGGGGCAACTATGGCTACACCTTC
CASAFGGNYGYTF
>-|few|TRBV20-1|TRBJ2-1
TGCAGTGCTAGGGCCCCAGGGGTTTTCTACAATGAGCAGTTCTTC
CSARAPGVFYNEQFF
>-|many|TRBV11-3|TRBJ2-1
TGTGCCAGCAGCTTAGGAGGGACACATTCCTACAATGAGCAGTTCTTC
CASSLGGTHSYNEQFF
>TRBD1|few|TRBV4-1|TRBJ2-5
TGCGCCAGCAGCCAAGAGAAGACAGGGGAAGAGACCCAGTACTTC
CASSQEKTGEETQYF